A selection of T cell receptor beta chains follows, all from one sample in a study of OX40 agonist ivuxolimab in advanced cancers. Profiling relied on immunoSEQ multiplex PCR, and the TCRdb table lists in-frame clones only, not all of them. The data contain about 52,000 clones, 80% to 90% of them seen just once; the ten biggest clones take up about 14%. Sample: CD4+ or CD8+ T cells sorted from blood, taken in a trial of the OX40 agonist ivuxolimab. These receptors originate from an adult with an advanced solid tumor such as melanoma, head and neck, liver or kidney cancer. CDR3s include the opening cysteine and the closing phenylalanine or tryptophan. Fields, in order: CDR3 protein, CDR3 DNA, J gene, V gene, clone size, D gene. The D gene is left open where the match is weak. Not all rows give a size; the values are once, few, many and, for expanded clones, a class.

CASSPRDRNTGELFF | TGTGCCAGCAGCCCTAGGGACAGAAACACCGGGGAGCTGTTTTTT | TRBJ2-2 | TRBV11-3 | NA | TRBD1
CASSPNGGVYNEQFF | TGCGCCAGCAGCCCCAACGGGGGGGTCTACAATGAGCAGTTCTTC | TRBJ2-1 | TRBV4-3 | NA | TRBD2
CASTTEQGEYYVLTF | TGCGCCAGCACCACAGAACAGGGGGAATATTACGTCCTGACTTTC | TRBJ2-6 | TRBV4-1 | NA | TRBD1
CASSSLPGQGSYEQYF | TGTGCCAGCAGCTCTTTACCGGGACAGGGATCCTACGAGCAGTACTTC | TRBJ2-7 | TRBV5-5 | NA | TRBD1
CASSIFPLETQYF | TGTGCCAGTAGTATTTTCCCGTTAGAGACCCAGTACTTC | TRBJ2-5 | TRBV19 | NA | NA
CASSVIRGGSGEQYF | TGCGCCAGCAGCGTCATACGTGGGGGATCCGGCGAGCAGTACTTC | TRBJ2-7 | TRBV4-3 | NA | NA
CASSPRGRSHVYGYTF | TGTGCCAGCAGCCCAAGGGGCCGCAGCCACGTCTATGGCTACACCTTC | TRBJ1-2 | TRBV7-2 | once | NA
CASSLTPGRAPQHF | TGCGCCAGCAGCTTGACCCCTGGACGTGCACCCCAGCATTTT | TRBJ1-5 | TRBV5-1 | once | NA
CASSPLSYEQYF | TGTGCCAGCAGCCCGTTGAGCTACGAGCAGTACTTC | TRBJ2-7 | TRBV7-9 | NA | NA
CASSPGTSGGDIYEQYF | TGTGCCAGCAGCCCTGGGACTAGCGGGGGCGATATTTACGAGCAGTACTTC | TRBJ2-7 | TRBV5-4 | NA | TRBD2
CASTGEINEQFF | TGTGCCAGCACAGGGGAAATCAATGAGCAGTTCTTC | TRBJ2-1 | TRBV2 | once | NA
CASSPTGDYGYTF | TGCGCCAGCAGCCCGACAGGGGACTATGGCTACACCTTC | TRBJ1-2 | TRBV5-1 | NA | TRBD1
CASSGLAGSDTQYF | TGTGCCAGCAGCGGACTAGCGGGATCAGATACGCAGTATTTT | TRBJ2-3 | TRBV6-4 | many | TRBD2
CASSYGLSYEQYF | TGTGCCAGCAGTTACGGACTTTCCTACGAGCAGTACTTC | TRBJ2-7 | TRBV6-5 | NA | NA
CASSEVPGTYEQYF | TGTGCCAGCAGTGAAGTTCCAGGGACCTACGAGCAGTACTTC | TRBJ2-7 | TRBV2 | NA | NA
CASSGGSGGTQETQYF | TGTGCCAGCAGTGGAGGTAGCGGGGGGACCCAAGAGACCCAGTACTTC | TRBJ2-5 | TRBV2 | NA | TRBD2
CASSQGHSLGTEAFF | TGCGCCAGCAGCCAAGGCCATTCCCTGGGCACTGAAGCTTTCTTT | TRBJ1-1 | TRBV4-3 | many | NA
CASSLGQGGDQPQHF | TGTGCCAGCAGCTTAGGACAGGGGGGGGATCAGCCCCAGCATTTT | TRBJ1-5 | TRBV9 | few | TRBD1
CASSVPGLFTEAFF | TGTGCCAGCAGTGTCCCGGGCCTTTTCACTGAAGCTTTCTTT | TRBJ1-1 | TRBV6-1 | NA | NA
CASQPGQGADTQYF | TGCGCCAGTCAACCGGGACAGGGGGCGGATACGCAGTATTTT | TRBJ2-3 | TRBV4-3 | NA | TRBD1
CASSYRGTLANTGELFF | TGTGCCAGCAGCTATAGGGGGACCCTCGCGAACACCGGGGAGCTGTTTTTT | TRBJ2-2 | TRBV11-3 | NA | NA
CARYPLRGAAPYGYTF | TGTGCCAGATATCCCTTGCGAGGGGCTGCCCCCTATGGCTACACCTTC | TRBJ1-2 | TRBV7-9 | NA | NA
CASSKVRDREGNQPQHF | TGTGCCAGCAGCAAAGTCCGGGACAGGGAGGGCAATCAGCCCCAGCATTTT | TRBJ1-5 | TRBV21-1 | NA | NA
CASSLGRGGNNSPLHF | TGTGCCAGCAGCCTAGGCAGGGGTGGAAATAATTCACCCCTCCACTTT | TRBJ1-6 | TRBV13 | once | NA
CASSYRTLQETQYF | TGTGCCAGCAGTTATAGGACACTCCAAGAGACCCAGTACTTC | TRBJ2-5 | TRBV13 | few | NA